This T cell receptor beta chain was found in a study of a mutant IDH1 vaccine in newly diagnosed glioma (TCRdb year 2021). A note on the overall study: Across visits V03 through V10, patients got a total of eight vaccinations, given in weeks 1, 3, 5, 7, 11, 15, 19 and 23. Vaccination started 4-6 weeks after radiotherapy alone, or was given together with temozolomide cycles in the groups whose treatment included chemotherapy. Peripheral blood was drawn at six visits: V03 (baseline), V05, V07, V10, V12 and V13. Of the 32 patients who were treated, about 62% were male and approximately 40% were female, and the mean age was around 40 years. For exploratory analyses, longitudinal TCRB deep sequencing was carried out in around 26 treated patients wherever samples were available. Before enrollment, most patients had been given radiochemotherapy with temozolomide as standard therapy, while the rest had received either radiotherapy alone or temozolomide alone. Results and caveats for the whole study, not just this receptor: Pseudoprogression appeared unrelated to alterations in the top peripheral T cell clonotypes detected by TCRB sequencing. Vaccine-induced immune responses across multiple MHC alleles were detected in 93.3% of patients. The authors noted that analyses of patient blood samples could not be reproduced because of sample limitations. Availability determined which PBMC samples were chosen for TCRB deep sequencing.

Note on this clone: Its antigen is unknown. No base-level quality is on record; no much larger clone is a single base apart.

The germline V gene specifies MNHEY as CDR1 and SVGAGI as CDR2. V drops 5 bases and J drops 8 bases, leaving 13 bases in between. Counted from cysteine to phenylalanine, this CDR3 has 13 amino acids. Only the CDR3 DNA is retained, 39 bases long and in frame from the first base. The protocol used for the library was the immunoSEQ multiplex PCR assay. Following the manufacturer's protocol, the hsTCRB Kit was used to amplify rearranged TCR beta chain sequences. TCRB libraries were sequenced on an Illumina MiSeq. As for how the authors treated the data: Demultiplexing, trimming and gene mapping were performed with the kit vendor's proprietary platform. Drawn from immuneACCESS, this table holds only the in-frame rearrangements with V and J called that TCRdb kept. Clones are partly lost; checked studies trace under half to an unresolved V gene and leave the rest unexplained. The V and J calls and clone size are taken from that table; D and trimming were inferred from the DNA. In this sample the table shows about 38,000 clones, approximately 80% of which occur a single time. Around 5.5% of the sample goes to the ten largest clones.

The time point tag for this specimen amounts to: week 5, during vaccination. Each vaccine dose, consisting of 300 ug of a 20-mer mutant IDH1 peptide in Montanide, was administered subcutaneously with topical imiquimod. The donors had newly diagnosed IDH1-mutant astrocytomas of WHO grade 3 or 4 that showed loss of nuclear ATRX. The samples were drawn from NOA16, a multicentre, single-arm, open-label phase I trial in Germany that tested a mutant IDH1 peptide vaccine in humans for the first time. Genomic DNA for TCRB sequencing was isolated from EDTA blood with the DNeasy Blood and Tissue Kit. The specimen was PBMCs, collected from a glioma patient whose treatment included an IDH1 peptide vaccine. The origin of this receptor is a man in his forties with glioma. The V gene is TRBV6-5 and the J gene is TRBJ2-1, with a tentative D gene TRBD1 over 5 matching bases. CDR3 sequence: CASSRKQAHEQFF. The DNA sequence is given as TGTGCCAGCAGTCGTAAACAGGCGCATGAGCAGTTCTTC.